The next 26 T cell receptor beta chains were all read from a single sample in a study of T-cell reconstitution after alpha-beta-depleted transplantation in children. The authors prepared the TCRbeta library with unique molecular identifiers. Each CDR3 protein gets one entry after TCRdb re-called the PCR reads with MiXCR. Of under 850,000 distinct CDR3 sequences listed, about an eighth are singletons. The sequencing here drew on PBMCs, taken before TCRalphabeta/CD19-depleted stem cell transplant. These receptors all come from a girl under 10 years old with congenital amegakaryocytic thrombocytopenia, due to receive a stem cell transplant.

This clonotype has only a few counts. One end of the junction does not line up with germline, which may come from a read error. The J gene is TRBJ2-5, the V gene TRBV20-1; 9 bases are a match to TRBD2. Germline V gives CDR1 DFQATT, CDR2 SNEGSKA (reference sequence). The CDR3 is 15 amino acids. The CDR3 DNA reads as TGCAGCGCTAGACGGCAGACTAGCGGAAAAGAGACCCAGTACTTC. It is translated as CSARRQTSGKETQYF.

The chain employs TRBV3-1 and TRBJ2-2, with D unresolved. The CDR3 consists of 12 residues. Germline loops: CDR1 LGHDT, CDR2 YNNKEL (reference sequence). V gave up 0 bases and J gave up 7 bases, with 3 bases separating them. For the CDR3, the DNA is TGTGCCAGCAGCCAAGATTACGGGGAGCTGTTTTTT. Translation gives CASSQDYGELFF.

This clonotype appeared many times. This chain connects TRBV5-1 to TRBJ1-2, with 7 bases lining up with TRBD1. The CDR3 consists of 13 residues. Germline V gene sequence: CDR1 SGHRS, CDR2 YFSETQ. The junction had 6 bases not matched to a gene; V was cut back by 4 bases and J by 6 bases. CDR3 nucleotide sequence: TGCGCCAGCAGCGTTTTAGGGGGCGATGGCTACACCTTC. Its translation is CASSVLGGDGYTF.

This clonotype was counted at least ten times. This chain's CDR3 is CASIVRGGPPHNEQFF. In DNA, the CDR3 is TGTGCCAGCATCGTAAGGGGAGGGCCCCCACACAATGAGCAGTTCTTC. The chain uses TRBV7-9 and TRBJ2-1, with 7 bases aligning to TRBD2. Germline CDR1 is SEHNR and CDR2 is FQNEAQ (reference sequence). V gave up 7 bases and J gave up 5 bases; unmatched junction bases: 14. The CDR3 sequence is 16 residues long.

The chain has TRBV27 and TRBJ1-5, with 8 bases aligning to TRBD1. The CDR3 has 17 amino acids. Germline CDR1 and CDR2: MNHEY and SMNVEV (reference sequence). J lost 0 bases, V lost 2 bases, and 6 bases had no gene match. The CDR3 spells CASSLIGQGDSNQPQHF. CDR3 sequence (DNA): TGTGCCAGCAGTTTAATCGGACAGGGTGATAGCAATCAGCCCCAGCATTTT.

This clonotype came up many times. The chain links TRBV7-2 to TRBJ2-7; D not resolved. CDR3 size: 15 residues. CDR1 is SGHTA and CDR2 is FQGNSA in the germline V gene. V was trimmed by 1 base and J by 3 bases, leaving 13 bases between them. CDR3 loop: CASSLVQSTYYEQYF. DNA of the CDR3: TGTGCCAGCAGCTTAGTGCAGAGTACCTACTACGAGCAGTACTTC.

Concerning this clonotype: A much larger clone differs from this one at a single base, so this may be a read error. The chain uses TRBV7-2 and TRBJ1-1, with a weak D call TRBD1 (5 bases). CDR3 length: 15 amino acids. The ends were cut back, 1 base at V and 1 base at J, with 10 bases in the middle. Per the germline V gene, CDR1 is SGHTA and CDR2 is FQGNSA. The CDR3 nucleotides are TGTGCCAGCAGCTTAGGGGGGGGTTCGAACACTGAAGCTTTCTTT. This sequence encodes CASSLGGGSNTEAFF.

The chain links TRBV30 to TRBJ2-2; D unclear. The CDR3 has 12 residues. The germline gives CDR1 GTSNPN, CDR2 SVGIG (reference sequence). Between the trimmed V and J ends, which lost 3 bases and 5 bases, there was a span of 7 bases. The CDR3 here is CAWRPETGELFF. In nucleotides, the CDR3 is TGTGCCTGGAGGCCCGAGACCGGGGAGCTGTTTTTT.

This clonotype was detected ten times or more. The chain uses TRBV7-9 and TRBJ1-2, with 7 bases lining up with TRBD1. The CDR3 contains 15 residues. The germline gives CDR1 SEHNR, CDR2 FQNEAQ (reference sequence). The V gene end was trimmed by 5 bases and the J gene end by 0 bases; junction bases not matched to a gene: 6. The CDR3 nucleotides read TGTGCCAGCAGCCCAGGGACAGAGACTAACTATGGCTACACCTTC. Translation gives CASSPGTETNYGYTF.

The V gene is TRBV5-1, the J gene TRBJ2-7, with 9 bases aligning to TRBD2. This CDR3 spans 21 amino acids. V was pared by 1 base and J by 1 base, with 21 bases of the junction left unmatched. The germline CDR1 and CDR2 sequences are SGHRS and YFSETQ. The CDR3 DNA reads as TGCGCCAGCAGCTTGTTTGGTCCAACCTCACTTCGCGGGAGGGTATCCTACGAGCAGTACTTC. Amino acids: CASSLFGPTSLRGRVSYEQYF.

This clonotype was counted only a few times. This rearrangement joins TRBV7-9 to TRBJ2-3; 10 bases are shared with TRBD1. The J segment lost 5 bases and the V segment lost 5 bases, leaving 4 bases of the junction unmatched. Germline-derived CDR1 and CDR2 are SEHNR and FQNEAQ (reference sequence). The CDR3 sequence is 14 residues long. The CDR3 DNA follows: TGTGCCAGCAGCCAAGACAGGGGGCGAGATACGCAGTATTTT. This translates into CASSQDRGRDTQYF.

In this sample, this clonotype turned up many times. The gene calls are TRBV29-1 and TRBJ1-3; D uncertain. V gave up 4 bases and J gave up 8 bases, with 15 bases separating them. Germline CDR1 is SQVTM and CDR2 is ANQGSEA. The CDR3 sequence is 13 residues long. This CDR3 reads CSVGLLPPDTIYF. The CDR3 DNA is TGCAGCGTTGGCCTACTGCCCCCGGACACCATATATTTT. The whole variable domain, remainder taken from reference TRBV29-1 and TRBJ1-3, is SAVISQKPSRDICQRGTSLTIQCQVDSQVTMMFWYRQQPGQSLTLIATANQGSEATYESGFVIDKFPISRPNLTFSTLTVSNMSPEDSSIYLCSVGLLPPDTIYFGEGSWLTVV.

The rearrangement joins TRBV4-1 to TRBJ2-7; the D is unclear. CDR1 and CDR2 from the germline V gene are MGHRA and YSYEKL. V gave up 0 bases and J gave up 4 bases, with 10 bases separating them. The CDR3 is 14 residues long. The CDR3 loop is CASSQEFQGYEQYF. As DNA, the CDR3 is TGCGCCAGCAGCCAAGAGTTCCAAGGGTACGAGCAGTACTTC.

The chain employs TRBV12-3 or TRBV12-4 and TRBJ2-1; TRBD1 is a possible D gene (5 bases). V lost 6 bases and J lost 3, with 9 bases in between. CDR3 length: 13 residues. The CDR3 nucleotides are TGTGCCAGCAGACCCGACAGCTACAATGAGCAGTTCTTC. Translating gives CASRPDSYNEQFF.

The sample holds many counts of this clonotype. V usage is TRBV28 and J usage is TRBJ2-1, with TRBD2 identical over 7 bases. Germline-derived CDR1 and CDR2 are MDHEN and SYDVKM. Trimming took 3 bases from V and 8 from J; bases not matched to a gene: 4. CDR3 length equals 13 residues. The CDR3 bases are TGTGCCAGCAGTTTTGGCGGGAGCCATGAGCAGTTCTTC. Protein sequence: CASSFGGSHEQFF.

V gene TRBV5-1 combines with J gene TRBJ1-1; D might be TRBD1 (5 bases). Trimming cost V 4 bases and J 3 bases, with 19 bases left between them. This CDR3 region has 16 residues. Germline loops: CDR1 SGHRS, CDR2 YFSETQ. The DNA for the CDR3 is TGCGCCAGCAGCCGGGAACCAGGGTTAAGGGACACTGAAGCTTTCTTT. It is translated as CASSREPGLRDTEAFF.

This clonotype was detected ten times or more. The J gene is TRBJ2-1, the V gene TRBV12-3 or TRBV12-4; D is ambiguous. The CDR3 extends over 12 amino acids. Between the trimmed V and J ends, which lost 1 base and 9 bases, there was a span of 7 bases. The CDR3 loop is CASSLVVLEQFF. CDR3 DNA sequence: TGTGCCAGCAGTTTAGTAGTTCTTGAGCAGTTCTTC.

Note on this clonotype: A read error is possible here, since a much larger clone lies one base away. The chain has TRBV25-1 and TRBJ1-1; TRBD1 agrees at 12 bases. Germline lookup yields CDR1 MGHDK and CDR2 SYGVNS. This CDR3 region has 15 residues. The CDR3 DNA sequence: TGTGTCAGCAGTACTCCGGGACAGGGGGCTAGAAAGGCTTTCTTT. This sequence encodes CVSSTPGQGARKAFF.

This clonotype occurred many times. The chain uses TRBV4-1 and TRBJ1-4; possibly TRBD1 for D (5 bases). Germline values: CDR1 MGHRA, CDR2 YSYEKL. The V end was cut by 2 bases, the J end by 8 bases, with 12 bases between. CDR3 length equals 14 residues. The CDR3 sequence is CASSQRTGNEKLFF. The CDR3 region has the DNA TGCGCCAGCAGCCAAAGAACAGGTAACGAAAAACTGTTTTTT.

In its sample, this clonotype was seen a few times. This chain links TRBV4-2 with TRBJ1-3, with D uncertain. Germline CDR1 reads LGHNA; CDR2 reads YNFKEQ. Deletions cut 4 bases from V and 3 bases from J, with 4 bases between. The CDR3 length is 12 residues. The CDR3 DNA sequence: TGTGCCAGCAGCCCAGATGGAAACACCATATATTTT. Protein: CASSPDGNTIYF.

The genes are TRBV7-2 and TRBJ1-1, with a tentative D call TRBD1 (5 bases). The CDR3 is 14 residues long. Germline V CDR1 and CDR2: SGHTA, FQGNSA. Trimming cost V 5 bases and J 8 bases, with 18 bases left between them. Here the CDR3 DNA reads TGTGCCAGCAGCATAACGCCGGGACCAAAAGAAGCTTTCTTT. Its translation is CASSITPGPKEAFF. Complete variable domain (other parts from reference TRBV7-2 and TRBJ1-1): GAGVSQSPSNKVTEKGKDVELRCDPISGHTALYWYRQSLGQGLEFLIYFQGNSAPDKSGLPSDRFSAERTGGSVSTLTIQRTQQEDSAVYLCASSITPGPKEAFFGQGTRLTVV.

This clonotype was observed at least ten times. The chain links TRBV12-3 or TRBV12-4 to TRBJ1-5, with D tentatively TRBD1 (6 bases). CDR3 size: 15 residues. Deletions cut 7 bases from V and 6 bases from J, with 19 bases between. The CDR3 sequence is CASTPGGGGIQPQHF. The DNA for the CDR3 is TGTGCCAGCACCCCCGGTGGGGGCGGAATTCAGCCCCAGCATTTT.

Many counts were recorded for this clonotype. The chain couples TRBV20-1 to TRBJ1-2, with D uncertain. Trimming cost V 3 bases and J 8 bases, with 16 bases left between them. Germline CDR1 reads DFQATT; CDR2 reads SNEGSKA (reference sequence). This CDR3 spans 13 amino acids. CDR3 in amino acids: CSARADSTMGYTF. CDR3 nucleotide sequence: TGCAGTGCTAGGGCAGACTCGACTATGGGCTACACCTTC.

This clonotype was seen more than once but under ten times. This chain links TRBV11-2 with TRBJ2-1, with D perhaps TRBD2 (5 bases). Germline V gene lookup returns CDR1 SGHAT and CDR2 FQNNGV. This CDR3 contains 13 residues. V lost 1 base and J 8 bases, leaving 9 bases between the germline ends. This CDR3 is CASSLVTRDEQFF. CDR3 nucleotides: TGTGCCAGCAGCTTAGTCACTAGGGATGAGCAGTTCTTC.

There are many counts of this clonotype. V and J are TRBV5-5 and TRBJ2-1; D is unresolved. Trimming took 1 base from V and 10 from J, leaving 9 bases between them. Per germline, CDR1 SGHKS and CDR2 YYEKEE (reference sequence). The CDR3 loop spans 12 amino acids. The CDR3 spells CASSLFTPEQFF. For the CDR3, the DNA is TGTGCCAGCAGCTTGTTCACACCCGAGCAGTTCTTC.

The chain joins TRBV11-1 to TRBJ2-7; no clear D gene. The germline gives CDR1 SGHAT, CDR2 FQDESV (reference sequence). CDR3 length equals 20 residues. V shed 5 bases and J shed 1 base, with 30 bases lying between them. In DNA form, the CDR3 reads TGTGCCAGCAGCGACCCGCGTTGGGGATTGGGTTATTTGCCATCCTACGAGCAGTACTTC. This codes for CASSDPRWGLGYLPSYEQYF.